The entry below describes one TCR beta chain. Germline V lookup: CDR1 SGHRS, CDR2 YFSETQ. The CDR3 has 18 amino acids. V was clipped by 1 base and J by 6 bases; unmatched bases: 13. The data stem from a study of CD8 T cells in Susac syndrome. Reverse transcription of about 0.45 to 1 ug RNA was carried out with random hexamers. A single record per CDR3 protein comes from TCRdb applying MiXCR to the immunoSEQ multiplex PCR reads. The repertoire has fewer than 200,000 distinct CDR3 sequences, approximately 95% of them found once; the top ten carry 0.15% to 0.2%. The chain uses TRBV5-1 and TRBJ2-1, with 10 bases lining up with TRBD2. Sequenced input: CD8+ T cells from PBMCs. This sequence was found in a human donor with multiple sclerosis. The CDR3 DNA reads as TGCGCCAGCAGCTTGTTTATCCGGACTAGCGGATCGGGCAATGAGCAGTTCTTC. This sequence encodes CASSLFIRTSGSGNEQFF.